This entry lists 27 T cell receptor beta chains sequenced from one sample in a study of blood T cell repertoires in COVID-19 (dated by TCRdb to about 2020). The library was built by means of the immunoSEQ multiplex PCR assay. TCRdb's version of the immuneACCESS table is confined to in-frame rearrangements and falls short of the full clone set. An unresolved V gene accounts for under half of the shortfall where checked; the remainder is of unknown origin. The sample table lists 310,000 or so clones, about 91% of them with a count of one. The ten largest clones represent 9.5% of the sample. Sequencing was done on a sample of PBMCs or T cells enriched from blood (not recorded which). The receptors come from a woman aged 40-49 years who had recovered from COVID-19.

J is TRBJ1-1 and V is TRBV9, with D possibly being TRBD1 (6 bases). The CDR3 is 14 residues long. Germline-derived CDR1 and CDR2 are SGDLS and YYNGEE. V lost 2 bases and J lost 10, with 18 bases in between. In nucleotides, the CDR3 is TGTGCCAGCAGCGTCGGGGGGGCGCCGGGAGGAGCTTTCTTT. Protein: CASSVGGAPGGAFF.

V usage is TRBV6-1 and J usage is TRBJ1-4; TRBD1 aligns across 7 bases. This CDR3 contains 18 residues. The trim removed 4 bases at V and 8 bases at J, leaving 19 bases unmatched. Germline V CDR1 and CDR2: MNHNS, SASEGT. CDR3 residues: CASSGLYRGSSSEEKLFF. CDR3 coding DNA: TGTGCCAGCAGTGGGCTATACAGGGGATCCTCGTCTGAGGAAAAACTGTTTTTT.

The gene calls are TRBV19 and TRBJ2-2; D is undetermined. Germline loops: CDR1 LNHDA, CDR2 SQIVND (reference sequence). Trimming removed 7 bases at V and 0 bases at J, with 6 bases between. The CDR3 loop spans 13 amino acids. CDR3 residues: CASTTPNTGELFF. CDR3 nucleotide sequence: TGTGCCAGTACCACTCCGAACACCGGGGAGCTGTTTTTT.

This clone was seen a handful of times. CDR3 DNA sequence: TGCGCCAGCAGGTGGGACAGCTATGGCTACACCTTC. Its protein product is CASRWDSYGYTF. V usage is TRBV5-1 and J usage is TRBJ1-2; 7 nucleotides match TRBD1. Germline loops: CDR1 SGHRS, CDR2 YFSETQ. The V segment lost 5 bases and the J segment 4 bases; nucleotides outside the gene matches: 2. CDR3 length: 12 residues. Using reference TRBV5-1 and TRBJ1-2 for the parts outside the CDR3, the full variable domain is KAGVTQTPRYLIKTRGQQVTLSCSPISGHRSVSWYQQTPGQGLQFLFEYFSETQRNKGNFPGRFSGRQFSNSRSEMNVSTLELGDSALYLCASRWDSYGYTFGSGTRLTVV.

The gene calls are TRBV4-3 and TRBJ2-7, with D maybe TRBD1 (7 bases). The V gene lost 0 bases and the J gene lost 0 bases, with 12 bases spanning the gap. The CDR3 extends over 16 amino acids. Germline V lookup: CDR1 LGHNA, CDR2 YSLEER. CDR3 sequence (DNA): TGCGCCAGCAGCCAAGATCGCAGGGGGGCCTCCTACGAGCAGTACTTC. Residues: CASSQDRRGASYEQYF.

In DNA, the CDR3 is TGTGCCAGCAGCTTAGAGCGGGCTGATGGCTACACCTTC. Protein: CASSLERADGYTF. The chain couples TRBV11-3 to TRBJ1-2, with D unclear. This CDR3 is 13 amino acids long. Germline values: CDR1 SGHNT, CDR2 YENEEA. V was trimmed by 0 bases and J by 6 bases, leaving 8 bases between them.

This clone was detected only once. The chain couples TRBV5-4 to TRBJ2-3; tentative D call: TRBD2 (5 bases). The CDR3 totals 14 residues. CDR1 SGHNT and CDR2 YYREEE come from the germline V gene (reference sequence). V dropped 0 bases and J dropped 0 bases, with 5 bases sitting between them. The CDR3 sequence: CASSLAGSTDTQYF. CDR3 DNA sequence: TGTGCCAGCAGCTTGGCGGGAAGCACAGATACGCAGTATTTT. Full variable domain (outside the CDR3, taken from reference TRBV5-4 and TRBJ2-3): ETGVTQSPTHLIKTRGQQVTLRCSSQSGHNTVSWYQQALGQGPQFIFQYYREEENGRGNFPPRFSGLQFPNYSSELNVNALELDDSALYLCASSLAGSTDTQYFGPGTRLTVL.

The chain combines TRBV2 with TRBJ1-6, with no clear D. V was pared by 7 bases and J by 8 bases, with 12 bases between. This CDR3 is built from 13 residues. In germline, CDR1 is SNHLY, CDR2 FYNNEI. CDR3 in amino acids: CASKASGDSPLHF. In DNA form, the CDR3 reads TGTGCCAGCAAGGCAAGCGGGGATTCACCCCTCCACTTT.

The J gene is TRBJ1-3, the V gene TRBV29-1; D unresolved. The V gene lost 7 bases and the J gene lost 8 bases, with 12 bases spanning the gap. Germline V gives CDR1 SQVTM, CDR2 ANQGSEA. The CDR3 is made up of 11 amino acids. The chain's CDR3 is CSAPRADTIYF. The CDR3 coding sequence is TGCAGCGCCCCAAGAGCGGACACCATATATTTT.

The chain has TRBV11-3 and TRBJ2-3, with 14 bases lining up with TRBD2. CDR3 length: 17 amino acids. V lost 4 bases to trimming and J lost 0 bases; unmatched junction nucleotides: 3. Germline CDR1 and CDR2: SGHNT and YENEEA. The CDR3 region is CASSSGLAGVSTDTQYF. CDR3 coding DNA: TGTGCCAGCAGCTCGGGACTAGCGGGAGTTAGCACAGATACGCAGTATTTT.

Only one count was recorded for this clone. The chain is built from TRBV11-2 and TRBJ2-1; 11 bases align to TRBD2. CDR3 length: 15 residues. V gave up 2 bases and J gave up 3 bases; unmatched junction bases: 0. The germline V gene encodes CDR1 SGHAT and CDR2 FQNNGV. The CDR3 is CASSLLAGGYNEQFF. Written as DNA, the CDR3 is TGTGCCAGCAGCTTACTAGCGGGGGGCTACAATGAGCAGTTCTTC.

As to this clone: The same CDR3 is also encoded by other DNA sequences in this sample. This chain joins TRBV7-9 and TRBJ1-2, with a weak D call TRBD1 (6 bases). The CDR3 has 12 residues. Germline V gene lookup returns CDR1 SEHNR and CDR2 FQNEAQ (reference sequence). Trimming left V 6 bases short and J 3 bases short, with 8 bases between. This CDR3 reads CASSPGDYGYTF. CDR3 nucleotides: TGTGCCAGCAGTCCAGGGGACTATGGCTACACCTTC.

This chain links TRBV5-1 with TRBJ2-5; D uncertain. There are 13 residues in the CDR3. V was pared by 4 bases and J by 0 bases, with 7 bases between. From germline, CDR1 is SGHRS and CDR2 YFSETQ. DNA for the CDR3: TGCGCCAGCAGCCCCAGGAACCAAGAGACCCAGTACTTC. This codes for CASSPRNQETQYF.

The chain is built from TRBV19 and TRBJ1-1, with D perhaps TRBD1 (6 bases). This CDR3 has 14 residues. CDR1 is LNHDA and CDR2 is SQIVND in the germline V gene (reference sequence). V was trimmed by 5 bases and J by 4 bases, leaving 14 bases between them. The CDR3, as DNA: TGTGCCAGTAGTCCCCGACCAGGGGCCACTGAAGCTTTCTTT. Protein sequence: CASSPRPGATEAFF. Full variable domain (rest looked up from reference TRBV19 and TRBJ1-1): DGGITQSPKYLFRKEGQNVTLSCEQNLNHDAMYWYRQDPGQGLRLIYYSQIVNDFQKGDIAEGYSVSREKKESFPLTVTSAQKNPTAFYLCASSPRPGATEAFFGQGTRLTVV.

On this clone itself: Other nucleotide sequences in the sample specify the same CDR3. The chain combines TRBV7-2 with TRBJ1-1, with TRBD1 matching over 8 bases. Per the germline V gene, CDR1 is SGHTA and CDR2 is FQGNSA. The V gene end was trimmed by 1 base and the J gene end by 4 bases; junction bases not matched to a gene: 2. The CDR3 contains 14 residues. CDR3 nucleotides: TGTGCCAGCAGCTTAGACAGGGGGGTCACTGAAGCTTTCTTT. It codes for CASSLDRGVTEAFF.

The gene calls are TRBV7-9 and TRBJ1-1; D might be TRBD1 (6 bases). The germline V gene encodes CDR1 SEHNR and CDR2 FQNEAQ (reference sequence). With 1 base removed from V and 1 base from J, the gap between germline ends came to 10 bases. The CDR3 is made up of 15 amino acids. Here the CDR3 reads CASSLVGAGNTEAFF. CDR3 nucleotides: TGTGCCAGCAGCTTAGTGGGGGCCGGGAACACTGAAGCTTTCTTT.

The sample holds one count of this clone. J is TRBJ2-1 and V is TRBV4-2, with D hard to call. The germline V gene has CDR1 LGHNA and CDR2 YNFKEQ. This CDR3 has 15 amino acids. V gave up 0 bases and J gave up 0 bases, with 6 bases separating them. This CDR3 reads CASSQDRGSYNEQFF. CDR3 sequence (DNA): TGTGCCAGCAGCCAAGACCGAGGCTCCTACAATGAGCAGTTCTTC.

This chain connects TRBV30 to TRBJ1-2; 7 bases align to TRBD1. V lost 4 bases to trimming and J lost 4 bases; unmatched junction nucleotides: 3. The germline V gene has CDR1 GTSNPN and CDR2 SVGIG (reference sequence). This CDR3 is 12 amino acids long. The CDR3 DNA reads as TGTGCCTGGACTAGGACAGGCTATGGCTACACCTTC. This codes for CAWTRTGYGYTF.

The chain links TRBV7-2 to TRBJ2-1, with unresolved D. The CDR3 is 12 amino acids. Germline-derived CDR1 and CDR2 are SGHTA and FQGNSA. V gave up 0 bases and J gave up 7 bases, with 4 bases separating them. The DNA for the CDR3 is TGTGCCAGCAGCTTAGCACTAAATGAGCAGTTCTTC. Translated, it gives CASSLALNEQFF.

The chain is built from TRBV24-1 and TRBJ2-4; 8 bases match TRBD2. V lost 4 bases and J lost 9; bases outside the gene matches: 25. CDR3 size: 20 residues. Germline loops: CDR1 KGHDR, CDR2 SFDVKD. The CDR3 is CATSDPLEREIGSVACIQYF. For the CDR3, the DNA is TGTGCCACCAGTGACCCTCTAGAGCGGGAGATTGGGTCCGTTGCCTGCATTCAGTACTTC.

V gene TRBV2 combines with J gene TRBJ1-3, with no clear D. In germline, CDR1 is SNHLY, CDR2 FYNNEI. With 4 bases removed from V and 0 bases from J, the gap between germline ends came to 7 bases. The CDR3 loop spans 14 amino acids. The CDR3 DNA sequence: TGTGCCAGCAGTGTTGGCAGCTCTGGAAACACCATATATTTT. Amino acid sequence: CASSVGSSGNTIYF.

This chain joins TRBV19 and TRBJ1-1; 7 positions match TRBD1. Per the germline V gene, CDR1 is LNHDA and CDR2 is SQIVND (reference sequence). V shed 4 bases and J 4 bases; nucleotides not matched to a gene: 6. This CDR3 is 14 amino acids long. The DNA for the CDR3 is TGTGCCAGTAGTACGGGAGGGGGCGTCACTGAAGCTTTCTTT. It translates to CASSTGGGVTEAFF.

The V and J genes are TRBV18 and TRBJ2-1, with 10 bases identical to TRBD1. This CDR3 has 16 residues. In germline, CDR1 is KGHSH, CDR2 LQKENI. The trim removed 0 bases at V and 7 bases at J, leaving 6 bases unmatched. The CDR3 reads CASSPPGQGSENEQFF. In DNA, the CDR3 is TGTGCCAGCTCACCACCGGGACAGGGGTCAGAGAATGAGCAGTTCTTC.

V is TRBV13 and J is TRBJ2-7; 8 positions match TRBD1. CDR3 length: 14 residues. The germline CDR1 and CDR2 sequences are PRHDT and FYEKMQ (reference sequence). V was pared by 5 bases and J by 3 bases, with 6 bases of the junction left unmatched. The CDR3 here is CASSPRTGIYEQYF. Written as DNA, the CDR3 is TGTGCCAGCAGCCCGCGGACAGGGATCTACGAGCAGTACTTC.

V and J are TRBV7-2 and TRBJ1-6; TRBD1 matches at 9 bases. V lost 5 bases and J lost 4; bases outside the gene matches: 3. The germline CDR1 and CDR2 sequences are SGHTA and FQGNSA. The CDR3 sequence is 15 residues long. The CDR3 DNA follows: TGTGCCAGCAGCCCGACAGGGGGTTATAATTCACCCCTCCACTTT. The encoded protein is CASSPTGGYNSPLHF.

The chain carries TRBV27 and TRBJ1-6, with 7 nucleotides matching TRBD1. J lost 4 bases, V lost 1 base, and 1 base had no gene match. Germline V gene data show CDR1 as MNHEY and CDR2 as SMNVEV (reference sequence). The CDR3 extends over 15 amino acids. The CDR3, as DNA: TGTGCCAGCAGTTTATACAGGGGTTATAATTCACCCCTCCACTTT. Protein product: CASSLYRGYNSPLHF.

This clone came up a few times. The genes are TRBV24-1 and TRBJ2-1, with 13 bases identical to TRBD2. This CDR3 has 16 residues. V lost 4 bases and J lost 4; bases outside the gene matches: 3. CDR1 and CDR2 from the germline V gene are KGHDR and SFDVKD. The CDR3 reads CATSEPTSGGYNEQFF. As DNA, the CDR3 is TGTGCCACCAGTGAACCGACTAGCGGGGGGTACAATGAGCAGTTCTTC.